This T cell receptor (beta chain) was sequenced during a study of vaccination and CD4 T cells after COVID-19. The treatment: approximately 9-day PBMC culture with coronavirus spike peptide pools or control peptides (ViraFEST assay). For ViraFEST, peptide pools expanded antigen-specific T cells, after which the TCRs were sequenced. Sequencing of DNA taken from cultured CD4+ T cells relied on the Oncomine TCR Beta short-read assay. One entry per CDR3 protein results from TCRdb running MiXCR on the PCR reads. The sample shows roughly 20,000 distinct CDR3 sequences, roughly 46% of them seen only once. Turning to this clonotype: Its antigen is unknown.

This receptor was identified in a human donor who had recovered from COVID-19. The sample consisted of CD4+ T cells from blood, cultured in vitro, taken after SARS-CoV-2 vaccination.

The CDR3 nucleotides read TGTGCCAGCAGCTTAGAATCAGGGGTTGAAGCTTTCTTT. Protein product: CASSLESGVEAFF. The rearrangement links TRBV11-3 to TRBJ1-1, with a possible D match to TRBD1 (6 bases). Trimming shortened V by 0 bases and J by 7 bases, and 9 bases separated the two germline ends. The germline V gene has CDR1 SGHNT and CDR2 YENEEA. The CDR3 is 13 amino acids. The whole variable domain, remainder taken from reference TRBV11-3 and TRBJ1-1, is EAGVVQSPRYKIIEKKQPVAFWCNPISGHNTLYWYLQNLGQGPELLIRYENEEAVDDSQLPKDRFSAERLKGVDSTLKIQPAELGDSAVYLCASSLESGVEAFFGQGTRLTVV.